This T cell receptor beta chain was identified during a study of T-cell reconstitution after alpha-beta-depleted transplantation in children. A library of TCRbeta sequences, prepared with unique molecular identifiers, was generated. TCRdb recomputed calls from the PCR reads with MiXCR, one row per CDR3 protein. The sample carries 800,000 to 1,000,000 distinct CDR3 sequences, roughly 29% recorded once. This receptor was obtained from a boy under two years old who had a stem cell transplant for SCID, so the T cells may come from the graft donor. Specimen: PBMCs, mostly from graft donor cells, collected 360 days after TCRalphabeta/CD19-depleted stem cell transplant.

The CDR3 loop reads CASSENRGRYNEQFF. The CDR3 DNA sequence: TGTGCCAGCAGTGAAAACAGGGGGAGATACAATGAGCAGTTCTTC. The chain combines TRBV25-1 with TRBJ2-1, with 8 bases aligning to TRBD1. The CDR3 sequence is 15 residues long. Germline V lookup: CDR1 MGHDK, CDR2 SYGVNS. The J segment lost 4 bases and the V segment lost 2 bases, leaving 4 bases of the junction unmatched.